The 22 T cell receptor beta chains presented below share a single source sample, sequenced in a study of T-cell reconstitution after alpha-beta-depleted transplantation in children. A library of TCRbeta sequences, prepared with unique molecular identifiers, was generated. TCRdb redid the calling of the PCR reads with MiXCR, one entry per CDR3 protein. The table includes around 140,000 distinct CDR3 sequences, 8.8% detected once. Specimen: PBMCs, mostly from graft donor cells, collected 180 days after TCRalphabeta/CD19-depleted stem cell transplant. These receptors all come from a female patient aged 2-9 years who had a stem cell transplant for congenital amegakaryocytic thrombocytopenia, so the T cells may come from the graft donor.

This clonotype was recorded many times. The chain recombines TRBV9 with TRBJ1-2, with no clear D. Germline V gene data show CDR1 as SGDLS and CDR2 as YYNGEE. Trimming left V 0 bases short and J 4 bases short, with 16 bases between. The CDR3 runs to 16 residues. The CDR3 loop is CASSVDPRFFSYGYTF. CDR3 DNA: TGTGCCAGCAGCGTAGATCCCAGATTTTTTAGCTATGGCTACACCTTC.

This clonotype was seen more than once but under ten times. The chain links TRBV29-1 to TRBJ2-7; unclear D gene. This CDR3 has 12 amino acids. Trimming took 1 base from V and 0 from J, leaving 4 bases between them. The germline V gene encodes CDR1 SQVTM and CDR2 ANQGSEA. CDR3 nucleotide sequence: TGCAGCGTTGAAGGGAGCTCCTACGAGCAGTACTTC. It translates to CSVEGSSYEQYF.

The chain has TRBV6-5 and TRBJ2-7; 10 bases fit TRBD1. This CDR3 comprises 15 residues. Germline CDR1 and CDR2: MNHEY and SVGAGI. The V and J ends lost 2 bases and 2 bases, in that order; junction bases with no gene match: 3. CDR3 amino acids: CASSYGTGDPYEQYF. CDR3 sequence (DNA): TGTGCCAGCAGTTACGGGACAGGGGACCCCTACGAGCAGTACTTC.

There are many counts of this clonotype. The chain employs TRBV5-4 and TRBJ2-5, with a possible D match to TRBD1 (6 bases). Deletions cut 4 bases from V and 6 bases from J, with 19 bases between. This CDR3 has 15 amino acids. Germline V gene lookup returns CDR1 SGHNT and CDR2 YYREEE (reference sequence). CDR3 sequence reads: CASSQKTGTSKTQYF. CDR3 in DNA: TGTGCCAGCAGCCAAAAGACAGGAACGTCGAAGACCCAGTACTTC.

Ten or more counts support this clonotype. The rearrangement links TRBV20-1 to TRBJ2-5; D remains ambiguous. Germline lookup yields CDR1 DFQATT and CDR2 SNEGSKA (reference sequence). The ends were cut back, 3 bases at V and 0 bases at J, with 14 bases in the middle. The CDR3 totals 15 residues. The CDR3 here is CSASIQSRYQETQYF. Written as DNA, the CDR3 is TGCAGTGCTAGTATCCAGAGTCGGTACCAAGAGACCCAGTACTTC.

This clonotype occurred many times. V gene TRBV12-3 or TRBV12-4 combines with J gene TRBJ1-1, with TRBD1 matching 10 bases. The CDR3 runs 14 residues. V lost 3 bases and J lost 3; bases outside the gene matches: 1. The CDR3, as DNA: TGTGCCAGCAGTTTGGGGACAGGGGACACTGAAGCTTTCTTT. The encoded protein is CASSLGTGDTEAFF.

This clonotype was recorded at least ten times. CDR3 bases: TGCAGTGCCCCGGGACAGGGGGCGATCGGGGAGCTGTTTTTT. It is translated as CSAPGQGAIGELFF. The rearrangement links TRBV20-1 to TRBJ2-2; 12 positions agree with TRBD1. CDR3 length equals 14 residues. J lost 7 bases, V lost 6 bases, and 6 bases had no gene match. Per germline, CDR1 DFQATT and CDR2 SNEGSKA (reference sequence).

This clonotype turned up a few times. The V call is TRBV12-3 or TRBV12-4, the J call TRBJ2-7, with 8 bases matching TRBD1. Trimming cost V 1 base and J 2 bases; bases outside gene matches: 13. The CDR3 is 18 amino acids. The CDR3 nucleotides read TGTGCCAGCAGTTTAGTCCCGAGGGGGACAGGAGAAACCTACGAGCAGTACTTC. It codes for CASSLVPRGTGETYEQYF.

This clonotype was seen many times. The V and J genes are TRBV20-1 and TRBJ1-1, with 7 bases lining up with TRBD1. Germline assignment: CDR1 DFQATT and CDR2 SNEGSKA (reference sequence). V lost 5 bases, J lost 3 bases, and 6 bases stayed unmatched. This CDR3 contains 13 residues. The CDR3 nucleotides read TGCAGTGCTTCCGAGGGGGCGTACACTGAAGCTTTCTTT. It encodes CSASEGAYTEAFF.

This clonotype has a count of ten or more. The V and J genes are TRBV2 and TRBJ2-3; 7 bases match TRBD1. CDR1 and CDR2 (germline): SNHLY, FYNNEI. CDR3 length: 16 amino acids. J lost 1 base, V lost 0 bases, and 4 bases had no gene match. Here the CDR3 reads CASSEALQGRTDTQYF. The CDR3 bases are TGTGCCAGCAGTGAAGCCCTACAGGGGCGCACAGATACGCAGTATTTT.

As regards this clonotype: This may arise from a read error, as a much more abundant clone is one base away. The chain employs TRBV20-1 and TRBJ2-7; D perhaps matches TRBD2 (6 bases). V dropped 0 bases and J dropped 3 bases, with 15 bases sitting between them. Germline V gene sequence: CDR1 DFQATT, CDR2 SNEGSKA (reference sequence). This CDR3 has 15 residues. This chain's CDR3 is CSARDSERASYEQYF. The CDR3 region has the DNA TGCAGTGCTAGAGATTCGGAGCGGGCGAGCTACGAGCAGTACTTC.

In its sample, this clonotype was seen many times. The rearrangement links TRBV29-1 to TRBJ2-7, with 8 positions matching TRBD2. The CDR3 contains 12 residues. From germline, CDR1 is SQVTM and CDR2 ANQGSEA. The ends lost 6 bases at V and 2 bases at J; junction bases unmatched: 3. DNA of the CDR3: TGCAGCGTACATAGCGGGACCTACGAGCAGTACTTC. Translated: CSVHSGTYEQYF.

This clonotype was observed many times. This chain links TRBV19 with TRBJ1-1; D gene unclear. V was shortened by 1 base and J by 7 bases, with 7 bases between the two germline ends. This CDR3 is built from 12 residues. Germline-derived CDR1 and CDR2 are LNHDA and SQIVND (reference sequence). The CDR3 protein is CASSIAADEAFF. CDR3 in DNA: TGTGCCAGTAGTATAGCGGCAGATGAAGCTTTCTTT.

This clonotype was counted between two and nine times. The chain recombines TRBV24-1 with TRBJ2-6; maybe TRBD1 (5 bases). Per germline, CDR1 KGHDR and CDR2 SFDVKD. V lost 3 bases and J 2 bases, leaving 10 bases between the germline ends. CDR3 length equals 16 residues. The CDR3 DNA follows: TGTGCCACCAGTGATCCCAGGGTTCCTGGGGCCAACGTCCTGACTTTC. It encodes CATSDPRVPGANVLTF.

This clonotype was seen at least ten times. The chain links TRBV5-1 to TRBJ2-1; the D is unclear. V lost 4 bases and J lost 0, with 14 bases in between. This CDR3 comprises 16 residues. Per germline, CDR1 SGHRS and CDR2 YFSETQ. In DNA, the CDR3 is TGCGCCAGCAGCCAGGACCCATCGGGCTCCTACAATGAGCAGTTCTTC. This encodes CASSQDPSGSYNEQFF.

This clonotype was counted many times. The V gene is TRBV5-1, the J gene TRBJ2-7; D unclear. The CDR3 covers 13 residues. V was shortened by 1 base and J by 2 bases, with 7 bases between the two germline ends. Germline V gene data show CDR1 as SGHRS and CDR2 as YFSETQ. CDR3 sequence: CASSLTEAYEQYF. The CDR3 nucleotides are TGCGCCAGCAGCTTGACAGAGGCCTACGAGCAGTACTTC.

This clonotype showed up many times. The chain joins TRBV7-2 to TRBJ2-3; D is unclear. Germline lookup yields CDR1 SGHTA and CDR2 FQGNSA. The CDR3 contains 14 residues. V lost 5 bases and J lost 3, with 12 bases in between. CDR3 nucleotides: TGTGCCAGCAGCAATAGGAAGGGAACAGATACGCAGTATTTT. Translation gives CASSNRKGTDTQYF.

The table lists this clonotype with many counts. The V call is TRBV20-1, the J call TRBJ2-7; D might be TRBD1 or TRBD2, each matching 6 bases. This CDR3 is built from 15 residues. The germline V gene has CDR1 DFQATT and CDR2 SNEGSKA (reference sequence). The V and J ends lost 0 bases and 0 bases respectively, with 12 bases between them. The CDR3 DNA follows: TGCAGTGCTAGAGACGGGACACTAGCCTCCTACGAGCAGTACTTC. Translating it yields CSARDGTLASYEQYF.

The chain employs TRBV10-3 and TRBJ2-3; 7 positions match TRBD2. V lost 1 base, J lost 4 bases, and 8 bases stayed unmatched. This CDR3 contains 16 residues. Per the germline V gene, CDR1 is ENHRY and CDR2 is SYGVKD. CDR3 loop: CAISEYGLVVPDTQYF. The CDR3, as DNA: TGTGCCATCAGTGAGTATGGACTAGTTGTACCAGATACGCAGTATTTT.

Many counts were recorded for this clonotype. This sequence joins TRBV6-5 and TRBJ1-1; D gene ambiguous. The V end was cut by 0 bases, the J end by 3 bases, with 5 bases between. Germline lookup yields CDR1 MNHEY and CDR2 SVGAGI. This CDR3 contains 13 residues. Here the CDR3 reads CASSYSFYTEAFF. The CDR3 region has the DNA TGTGCCAGCAGTTACTCTTTTTACACTGAAGCTTTCTTT.

There are a few counts of this clonotype. The chain has TRBV18 and TRBJ2-7; 12 nucleotides match TRBD1. V shed 1 base and J 5 bases; nucleotides not matched to a gene: 6. The CDR3 has 16 residues. Germline CDR1 and CDR2: KGHSH and LQKENI. The CDR3 here is CASSPRWDRGLNEQYF. The CDR3 coding sequence is TGTGCCAGCTCACCACGCTGGGACAGGGGGCTTAACGAGCAGTACTTC. Based on the CDR3 plus reference TRBV18 and TRBJ2-7, the full variable domain is NAGVMQNPRHLVRRRGQEARLRCSPMKGHSHVYWYRQLPEEGLKFMVYLQKENIIDESGMPKERFSAEFPKEGPSILRIQQVVRGDSAAYFCASSPRWDRGLNEQYFGPGTRLTVT.

This clonotype was observed at least ten times. V is TRBV27 and J is TRBJ1-5; D is uncertain. CDR1 MNHEY and CDR2 SMNVEV come from the germline V gene (reference sequence). The CDR3 totals 14 residues. The germline V and J ends were trimmed by 2 bases and 4 bases, with 9 bases remaining between them. CDR3 bases: TGTGCCAGCAGTTTAGAGGAAAGAAATCAGCCCCAGCATTTT. This gives the protein CASSLEERNQPQHF.